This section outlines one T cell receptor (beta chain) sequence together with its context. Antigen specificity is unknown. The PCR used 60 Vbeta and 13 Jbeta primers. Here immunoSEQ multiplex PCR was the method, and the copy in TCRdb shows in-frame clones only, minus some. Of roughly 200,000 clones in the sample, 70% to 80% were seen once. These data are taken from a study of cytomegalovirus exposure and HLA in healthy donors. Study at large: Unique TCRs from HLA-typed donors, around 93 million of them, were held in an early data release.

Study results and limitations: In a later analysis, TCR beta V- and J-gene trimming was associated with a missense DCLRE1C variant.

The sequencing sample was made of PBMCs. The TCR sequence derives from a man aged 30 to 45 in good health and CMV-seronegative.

The CDR3 region is CASSQGGGLIGYTF. The DNA for the CDR3 is TGTGCCAGCAGCCAGGGTGGAGGGTTGATTGGCTACACCTTC. The chain is built from TRBV9 and TRBJ1-2; possibly TRBD1 for D (5 bases). Between the trimmed V and J ends, which lost 4 bases and 7 bases, there was a span of 17 bases. CDR1 and CDR2 (germline): SGDLS, YYNGEE. The CDR3 length is 14 residues.